A single sample gave rise to the 12 T cell receptor beta chains below, sequenced in a study of cytomegalovirus exposure and HLA in healthy donors. PCR used 60 Vbeta primers and 13 Jbeta primers. TCRdb's copy holds only in-frame clones and misses some; the assay was immunoSEQ multiplex PCR. The table records 150,000 to 200,000 clones, under 85% of them present only once. Sequencing was carried out using PBMCs. The source of these receptors is a woman aged 25 to 39 in good health and CMV-seronegative.

The rearrangement joins TRBV2 to TRBJ2-5, with 12 bases lining up with TRBD2. The V gene end was trimmed by 7 bases and the J gene end by 5 bases; junction bases not matched to a gene: 8. The germline V gene encodes CDR1 SNHLY and CDR2 FYNNEI. CDR3 length: 15 residues. CDR3 coding DNA: TGTGCCAGCACGAGACTAGCGGGAGCGAGGGAGACCCAGTACTTC. Translated, it gives CASTRLAGARETQYF.

The chain has TRBV9 and TRBJ2-3, with 11 bases that match TRBD2. Germline V gives CDR1 SGDLS, CDR2 YYNGEE. The length of the CDR3 is 14 residues. Trimming at V came to 9 bases and at J to 5 bases, leaving 8 bases not matched to a gene. CDR3 loop: CATSLAGGLDTQYF. Written as DNA, the CDR3 is TGTGCCACCTCCCTAGCGGGGGGTTTAGATACGCAGTATTTT.

The rearrangement uses TRBV28 and TRBJ1-5; D remains ambiguous. The CDR3 consists of 14 residues. Germline V gives CDR1 MDHEN, CDR2 SYDVKM. V was trimmed by 3 bases and J by 2 bases, leaving 8 bases between them. The CDR3 reads CASSLSGGNQPQHF. Written as DNA, the CDR3 is TGTGCCAGCAGTTTGAGCGGAGGCAATCAGCCCCAGCATTTT.

V usage is TRBV2 and J usage is TRBJ1-1, with 7 bases fitting TRBD1. Germline V lookup: CDR1 SNHLY, CDR2 FYNNEI. The junction had 11 bases not matched to a gene; V was cut back by 7 bases and J by 6 bases. This CDR3 contains 14 residues. In DNA, the CDR3 is TGTGCCAGCACCCGGGAGTCAGGGGGTTCTGAAGCTTTCTTT. This encodes CASTRESGGSEAFF.

J is TRBJ1-1 and V is TRBV18, with D unresolved. There are 14 residues in the CDR3. CDR1 KGHSH and CDR2 LQKENI come from the germline V gene. V dropped 3 bases and J dropped 7 bases, with 15 bases sitting between them. CDR3 residues: CASSPAERTGEAFF. DNA for the CDR3: TGTGCCAGCTCACCCGCTGAACGAACTGGTGAAGCTTTCTTT.

The chain employs TRBV10-2 and TRBJ2-5; a weak D match, TRBD2 (6 bases). Trimming left V 8 bases short and J 1 base short, with 11 bases between. The germline V gene encodes CDR1 WSHSY and CDR2 SAAADI. The CDR3 is made up of 13 amino acids. CDR3 DNA: TGCGCCAGCCGACGGGACTTCCAAGAGACCCAGTACTTC. This encodes CASRRDFQETQYF.

The CDR3 bases are TGTGCAAGTCGCTCTCCCGGGACTAGCGTTGAAGAGCAGTACTTC. As protein: CASRSPGTSVEEQYF. The chain employs TRBV12-2 and TRBJ2-7; the table assigns TRBD2, which was not confirmed against the DNA. TRBV12-2 is flagged as a pseudogene. This CDR3 is 15 amino acids long.

The gene calls are TRBV7-2 and TRBJ1-6, with a tentative D call TRBD1 (6 bases). The CDR3 loop spans 13 amino acids. The V gene's germline CDR1 is SGHTA and CDR2 FQGNSA. Trimming removed 5 bases at V and 12 bases at J, with 14 bases between. The CDR3 region is CASSPGVRGPLHF. Written as DNA, the CDR3 is TGTGCCAGCAGCCCAGGGGTTCGAGGACCCCTCCACTTT.

The V gene is TRBV4-3, the J gene TRBJ2-7; 7 nucleotides match TRBD2. The J segment lost 3 bases and the V segment lost 0 bases, leaving 11 bases of the junction unmatched. Germline loops: CDR1 LGHNA, CDR2 YSLEER. CDR3 length equals 17 residues. The CDR3 protein is CASSQEKFVTSHYEQYF. DNA of the CDR3: TGCGCCAGCAGCCAAGAAAAATTCGTGACTAGCCACTACGAGCAGTACTTC.

The chain carries TRBV7-2 and TRBJ1-3; D uncertain. The germline gives CDR1 SGHTA, CDR2 FQGNSA. The CDR3 is 19 amino acids. Trimming left V 5 bases short and J 0 bases short, with 23 bases between. This CDR3 reads CASSLRPPGSRGSGNTIYF. The CDR3 nucleotides read TGTGCCAGCAGCCTCCGGCCCCCAGGTTCCCGGGGCTCTGGAAACACCATATATTTT.

V usage is TRBV4-3 and J usage is TRBJ2-7; 11 bases line up with TRBD2. V lost 2 bases and J lost 2; bases outside the gene matches: 8. The germline gives CDR1 LGHNA, CDR2 YSLEER. The CDR3 has 17 residues. The CDR3, as DNA: TGCGCCAGCAGCCAAATAACAACTAGCGGGAGTACCTACGAGCAGTACTTC. It codes for CASSQITTSGSTYEQYF.

The rearrangement links TRBV10-3 to TRBJ2-1; TRBD1 aligns across 9 bases. The CDR3 extends over 17 amino acids. The V and J ends lost 0 bases and 1 base, in that order; junction bases with no gene match: 4. Germline V gene data show CDR1 as ENHRY and CDR2 as SYGVKD. DNA for the CDR3: TGTGCCATCAGTGAGTCGGACAGGGGCAAATCCTACAATGAGCAGTTCTTC. It encodes CAISESDRGKSYNEQFF.